This T cell receptor beta chain was documented in a study of OX40 agonist ivuxolimab in advanced cancers. Study in general: Males comprised over 80% of the group, whose mean age was approximately 60 years (range roughly 20 to 85).

General study results and limits: Determination of antigen specificity was not performed for the expanded peripheral T cells.

Points on this clone: The target antigen is unknown.

Drawing of blood for sampling happened at baseline, at cycle 4 day 1, and at cycle 7 day 1. Using immunoSEQ multiplex PCR, the repertoire was profiled, and TCRdb retains in-frame clones only, with some absent. The sample lists more than 50,000 clones, almost 95% occurring once. The V and J ends lost 0 bases and 3 bases, in that order; junction bases with no gene match: 12. The CDR3 covers 18 residues. Germline CDR1 is SGHNT and CDR2 is YENEEA. The material sequenced was CD4+ or CD8+ T cells sorted from blood, taken in a trial of the OX40 agonist ivuxolimab. This receptor was identified in an adult with an advanced solid tumor such as melanoma, head and neck, liver or kidney cancer. The chain uses TRBV11-3 and TRBJ1-2, with TRBD1 matching over 8 bases. The CDR3 here is CASSLEAGGRGRDYGYTF. The CDR3 nucleotides read TGTGCCAGCAGCTTAGAGGCGGGTGGCAGGGGGCGCGACTATGGCTACACCTTC.